A single sample is the source of the 26 T cell receptor beta chains below, sequenced in a study of CD8 T cells in ankylosing spondylitis. Study-level points and caveats: Among TCR beta sequences, a motif of roughly 8 highly homologous variants appeared characteristic of ankylosing spondylitis blood.

The antigens for these receptors are not known. TCRdb re-analysed the 5' RACE reads in MiXCR, keeping a single row per CDR3 protein. The sample includes more than 500,000 distinct CDR3 sequences, approximately 5% of them seen just once. The sequencing input was blood, either unsorted or a sorted T cell fraction (not recorded which). These receptors were collected from a male donor with ankylosing spondylitis.

This clonotype came up many times. This chain connects TRBV12-3 or TRBV12-4 to TRBJ1-3, with no clear D. Trimming shortened V by 1 base and J by 7 bases, and 11 bases separated the two germline ends. This CDR3 comprises 14 residues. CDR3: CASSLGTARNTIYF. CDR3 nucleotides: TGTGCCAGCAGTTTAGGAACAGCCCGGAACACCATATATTTT.

This clonotype was recorded at least ten times. V usage is TRBV5-6 and J usage is TRBJ1-4, with D unclear. The CDR3 is 19 residues long. CDR1 SGHDT and CDR2 YYEEEE come from the germline V gene. The V end lost 4 bases, the J end lost 0 bases, and 22 bases lay between the germline ends. This CDR3 reads CASSAGVRVSVATNEKLFF. The CDR3 DNA reads as TGTGCCAGCAGCGCTGGAGTTCGGGTTTCGGTAGCAACTAATGAAAAACTGTTTTTT.

Ten or more counts support this clonotype. CDR3 nucleotides: TGCGCCAGCAGCCAAGGTTTCGGCGGGACTGAGCAGTTCTTC. Protein product: CASSQGFGGTEQFF. The rearrangement links TRBV4-3 to TRBJ2-1; a possible D gene is TRBD2 (6 bases). The CDR3 contains 14 residues. V was cut by 1 base and J by 9 bases, with 13 bases left in between. Germline CDR1 reads LGHNA; CDR2 reads YSLEER.

This clonotype has a count of ten or more. This chain connects TRBV20-1 to TRBJ1-1; possible D gene TRBD1, 5 bases. V was clipped by 0 bases and J by 5 bases, with 22 bases between them. Germline lookup yields CDR1 DFQATT and CDR2 SNEGSKA (reference sequence). The CDR3 covers 17 residues. The CDR3 protein is CSARDLSQGSFSTEAFF. The CDR3, as DNA: TGCAGTGCTAGAGATCTTTCCCAGGGATCTTTTTCGACTGAAGCTTTCTTT.

This clonotype was observed many times. The germline gene is not matched at one end of the junction; a read error may be the cause. This chain joins TRBV7-7 and TRBJ2-7, with 10 nucleotides matching TRBD1. The CDR3 consists of 15 residues. Germline V CDR1 and CDR2: SSHAT, FNYEAQ (reference sequence). The DNA of the CDR3 is TGTGCTAGCAGCTTAGGGGGACAGGGGTTCTACGAGCAGTACTTC. Its translation is CASSLGGQGFYEQYF.

This clonotype was seen repeatedly, ten times or more. The chain is built from TRBV4-1 and TRBJ2-3, with TRBD2 matching 7 bases. This CDR3 comprises 14 residues. V gave up 1 base and J gave up 6 bases; unmatched junction bases: 4. From germline, CDR1 is MGHRA and CDR2 YSYEKL. CDR3 coding DNA: TGCGCCAGCAGCCAAGTTTCCGGGAGGGATACGCAGTATTTT. This translates into CASSQVSGRDTQYF.

This clonotype was observed many times. The chain recombines TRBV6-1 with TRBJ1-2; 8 positions match TRBD1. The J segment lost 4 bases and the V segment lost 6 bases, leaving 13 bases of the junction unmatched. There are 16 residues in the CDR3. The germline gives CDR1 MNHNS, CDR2 SASEGT. CDR3 sequence reads: CASRRAGTGTGYGYTF. The CDR3 nucleotides are TGTGCCAGCAGGCGAGCCGGGACAGGTACCGGCTATGGCTACACCTTC.

Ten or more counts support this clonotype. The rearrangement uses TRBV5-1 and TRBJ2-2; TRBD2 matches at 8 bases. V lost 5 bases to trimming and J lost 0 bases; unmatched junction nucleotides: 9. The germline gives CDR1 SGHRS, CDR2 YFSETQ. The CDR3 spans 17 residues. The CDR3 DNA sequence: TGCGCCAGCAGTTTCAGAAGCGGGGGCACGAACACCGGGGAGCTGTTTTTT. Amino acids: CASSFRSGGTNTGELFF.

Ten or more counts support this clonotype. The chain uses TRBV29-1 and TRBJ2-2; a weak D match, TRBD2 (7 bases). Germline loops: CDR1 SQVTM, CDR2 ANQGSEA. This CDR3 spans 14 amino acids. V lost 6 bases and J 5 bases, leaving 16 bases between the germline ends. The CDR3 DNA reads as TGCAGCGTCGGGGGCCGGGGGGAAACCGGGGAGCTGTTTTTT. Translated, it gives CSVGGRGETGELFF.

J is TRBJ2-1 and V is TRBV12-3 or TRBV12-4, with 16 bases matching TRBD2. The V and J ends lost 10 bases and 0 bases, in that order; junction bases with no gene match: 12. The CDR3 loop spans 19 amino acids. CDR3 sequence reads: CATTLGLAGGFSSYNEQFF. The CDR3, as DNA: TGTGCCACCACCCTGGGACTAGCGGGAGGGTTCAGCTCCTACAATGAGCAGTTCTTC.

This clonotype was seen at least ten times. The chain is built from TRBV9 and TRBJ2-3, with no clear D. The germline V gene has CDR1 SGDLS and CDR2 YYNGEE. The CDR3 is 15 residues long. The V end was cut by 3 bases, the J end by 2 bases, with 13 bases between. The CDR3 DNA reads TGTGCCAGCAGCGCGGGCGCCTACAACACAGATACGCAGTATTTT. Its translation: CASSAGAYNTDTQYF. Variable domain in full (rest from reference TRBV9 and TRBJ2-3): DSGVTQTPKHLITATGQRVTLRCSPRSGDLSVYWYQQSLDQGLQFLIQYYNGEERAKGNILERFSAQQFPDLHSELNLSSLELGDSALYFCASSAGAYNTDTQYFGPGTRLTVL.

In its sample, this clonotype was seen a few times. The rearrangement uses TRBV27 and TRBJ1-1; D is uncertain. Germline V gene data show CDR1 as MNHEY and CDR2 as SMNVEV (reference sequence). V lost 1 base to trimming and J lost 2 bases, with 11 bases between them. This CDR3 comprises 15 residues. This chain's CDR3 is CASSLYRGSNTEAFF. CDR3 nucleotide sequence: TGTGCCAGCAGTTTATATAGAGGCAGCAACACTGAAGCTTTCTTT.

This clonotype was seen ten or more times. The chain is built from TRBV5-1 and TRBJ1-3, with 7 nucleotides matching TRBD1. In germline, CDR1 is SGHRS, CDR2 YFSETQ. The CDR3 is made up of 15 amino acids. Trimming removed 3 bases from V and 0 bases from J; junction bases left unmatched: 3. The CDR3 region has the DNA TGCGCCAGCAGCTACAGGGGAAACTCTGGAAACACCATATATTTT. Encoded protein: CASSYRGNSGNTIYF.

This clonotype came up many times. This chain joins TRBV9 and TRBJ1-6; maybe TRBD1 (6 bases). This CDR3 comprises 19 residues. In germline, CDR1 is SGDLS, CDR2 YYNGEE. V was clipped by 4 bases and J by 0 bases, with 20 bases between them. The CDR3 spells CASSRSTQGPDSYNSPLHF. The CDR3 DNA sequence: TGTGCCAGCAGCCGATCGACCCAGGGGCCAGACTCCTATAATTCACCCCTCCACTTT.

This clonotype was found many times. Here the CDR3 reads CASSSRGLAGKYEQYF. The CDR3, as DNA: TGTGCCAGCAGTTCGAGGGGACTAGCGGGAAAATACGAGCAGTACTTC. This sequence joins TRBV7-2 and TRBJ2-7, with 13 bases that match TRBD2. CDR3 size: 16 residues. CDR1 and CDR2 (germline): SGHTA, FQGNSA. With V trimmed by 6 bases and J by 4 bases, 9 bases remained unmatched. The full variable domain, its missing parts supplied by reference TRBV7-2 and TRBJ2-7, is GAGVSQSPSNKVTEKGKDVELRCDPISGHTALYWYRQSLGQGLEFLIYFQGNSAPDKSGLPSDRFSAERTGGSVSTLTIQRTQQEDSAVYLCASSSRGLAGKYEQYFGPGTRLTVT.

This clonotype was seen ten or more times. This rearrangement joins TRBV27 to TRBJ2-3; tentatively, D is TRBD2 (5 bases). The CDR3 runs to 13 residues. The germline gives CDR1 MNHEY, CDR2 SMNVEV (reference sequence). Trimming removed 6 bases from V and 4 bases from J, with 11 bases in between. The CDR3 sequence is CASSPVRADTQYF. Here the CDR3 DNA reads TGTGCCAGCAGCCCAGTGCGGGCAGATACGCAGTATTTT.

This clonotype was seen repeatedly, ten times or more. CDR3 loop: CASSWRIYYNEQFF. CDR3 nucleotide sequence: TGTGCCAGCAGTTGGAGGATCTATTACAATGAGCAGTTCTTC. The chain links TRBV6-2 or TRBV6-3 to TRBJ2-1; weak D call: TRBD2 (5 bases). V was shortened by 4 bases and J by 4 bases, with 11 bases between the two germline ends. The CDR3 loop spans 14 amino acids. The germline CDR1 and CDR2 sequences are MNHEY and SVGEGT.

This clonotype was observed a few times. J is TRBJ2-1 and V is TRBV14, with TRBD2 as a possible D gene (6 bases). The CDR3 has 13 residues. Germline V gene sequence: CDR1 SGHDN, CDR2 FVKESK. V lost 4 bases to trimming and J lost 7 bases, with 11 bases between them. CDR3 protein: CASSPAGWNEQFF. The CDR3 DNA follows: TGTGCCAGCAGCCCTGCGGGGTGGAATGAGCAGTTCTTC.

This clonotype was observed many times. The chain recombines TRBV12-3 or TRBV12-4 with TRBJ1-5; TRBD1 is a possible D gene (5 bases). The CDR3 totals 17 residues. The V end lost 6 bases, the J end lost 1 base, and 19 bases lay between the germline ends. CDR3 DNA: TGTGCCAGCAGGCCCCCCGGTGGGGCTGGCAGCAATCAGCCCCAGCATTTT. This codes for CASRPPGGAGSNQPQHF.

Ten or more counts support this clonotype. The chain has TRBV5-1 and TRBJ1-2; D possibly corresponds to TRBD1 (5 bases). The CDR3 loop spans 13 amino acids. Germline loops: CDR1 SGHRS, CDR2 YFSETQ. The ends were cut back, 4 bases at V and 8 bases at J, with 15 bases in the middle. CDR3 nucleotides: TGCGCCAGCAGCCCCAGGGCCTTAAGGGGCTACACCTTC. Its translation is CASSPRALRGYTF.

Many counts were recorded for this clonotype. This sequence joins TRBV5-5 and TRBJ2-2; D is unclear. Trimming removed 5 bases at V and 0 bases at J, with 11 bases between. Germline loops: CDR1 SGHKS, CDR2 YYEKEE (reference sequence). The CDR3 consists of 15 residues. As DNA, the CDR3 is TGTGCCAGCAGAACAGCCTTCTCGAACACCGGGGAGCTGTTTTTT. It yields the protein CASRTAFSNTGELFF.

Many counts were recorded for this clonotype. The chain couples TRBV5-1 to TRBJ2-2, with 7 bases aligning to TRBD1. V was clipped by 3 bases and J by 3 bases; unmatched bases: 14. Germline V gene lookup returns CDR1 SGHRS and CDR2 YFSETQ. The CDR3 loop spans 18 amino acids. The CDR3 sequence: CASSSNHIRDRDTGELFF. The CDR3 DNA is TGCGCCAGCAGCTCAAATCACATCCGCGACAGGGACACCGGGGAGCTGTTTTTT. Complete variable domain (other parts from reference TRBV5-1 and TRBJ2-2): KAGVTQTPRYLIKTRGQQVTLSCSPISGHRSVSWYQQTPGQGLQFLFEYFSETQRNKGNFPGRFSGRQFSNSRSEMNVSTLELGDSALYLCASSSNHIRDRDTGELFFGEGSRLTVL.

The sample holds many counts of this clonotype. This chain links TRBV5-1 with TRBJ1-2; unclear D gene. Trimming took off 2 bases at V and 2 bases at J, with 19 bases between the two ends. CDR3 length: 17 amino acids. Germline assignment: CDR1 SGHRS and CDR2 YFSETQ. CDR3 sequence (DNA): TGCGCCAGCAGCTTCCGCCGGGCCTGGGCTGGCAACTATGGCTACACCTTC. This gives the protein CASSFRRAWAGNYGYTF.

About this clonotype: Just one base apart from a much larger clone, this may be a read error. This chain joins TRBV12-3 or TRBV12-4 and TRBJ2-1; 9 bases align to TRBD2. The DNA end is more similar to TRBJ2-7, so the J call may be wrong. CDR3 size: 15 residues. This CDR3 is CASRRSVLAGNEQYF. The CDR3 coding sequence is TGTGCCAGCAGGCGTAGCGTACTAGCGGGTAATGAGCAGTACTTC.

This clonotype was recorded at least ten times. The rearrangement joins TRBV15 to TRBJ2-5; 10 bases are a match to TRBD2. CDR3 length equals 15 residues. Looked up from germline, CDR1 is LNHNV and CDR2 is YYDKDF (reference sequence). J gave up 7 bases and V 1 base, and 6 bases lay outside the gene matches. DNA for the CDR3: TGTGCCACCAGCAGAGCCCTAGCGGGAGTGGGGACCCAGTACTTC. Translating it yields CATSRALAGVGTQYF. The full variable domain, its missing parts supplied by reference TRBV15 and TRBJ2-5, is DAMVIQNPRYQVTQFGKPVTLSCSQTLNHNVMYWYQQKSSQAPKLLFHYYDKDFNNEADTPDNFQSRRPNTSFCFLDIRSPGLGDTAMYLCATSRALAGVGTQYFGPGTRLLVL.

There are many counts of this clonotype. This chain connects TRBV29-1 to TRBJ2-5; 10 nucleotides match TRBD2. CDR3 length: 15 residues. Germline-derived CDR1 and CDR2 are SQVTM and ANQGSEA. Unmatched junction bases numbered 7, after V lost 1 base and J lost 5 bases. The CDR3 DNA follows: TGCAGCGTTGAAGGGACTAGCGGAGACGAGGAGACCCAGTACTTC. Translated: CSVEGTSGDEETQYF.